The clone carrying this TCR beta chain was counted between two and nine times. Its cognate antigen is unknown. A second PCR, run for roughly 7 to 11 cycles, used a sample-barcoded 5' primer plus a J-beta primer mix. Each CDR3 protein is one row after TCRdb ran MiXCR on the 5' RACE reads. The sample shows approximately 960,000 distinct CDR3 sequences, almost 30% of them seen only once. The sample belongs to a study of blood T cells in healthy people across ages. Overall study results and limits: Naive and antigen-experienced cells could not be conclusively compared, given unsorted PBMCs.

V was clipped by 6 bases and J by 4 bases, with 15 bases between them. Germline CDR1 and CDR2: SGDLS and YYNGEE. The CDR3 contains 14 residues. In addition, the sample was reused for a study of T cells of mothers and their children.

The chain carries TRBV9 and TRBJ2-3; D is possibly TRBD1 (5 bases). This TCR derives from a woman in her forties in good health. The sequencing input was blood. The CDR3 here is CASTSGWGADTQYF. CDR3 DNA sequence: TGTGCCAGCACTTCAGGGTGGGGCGCAGATACGCAGTATTTT.